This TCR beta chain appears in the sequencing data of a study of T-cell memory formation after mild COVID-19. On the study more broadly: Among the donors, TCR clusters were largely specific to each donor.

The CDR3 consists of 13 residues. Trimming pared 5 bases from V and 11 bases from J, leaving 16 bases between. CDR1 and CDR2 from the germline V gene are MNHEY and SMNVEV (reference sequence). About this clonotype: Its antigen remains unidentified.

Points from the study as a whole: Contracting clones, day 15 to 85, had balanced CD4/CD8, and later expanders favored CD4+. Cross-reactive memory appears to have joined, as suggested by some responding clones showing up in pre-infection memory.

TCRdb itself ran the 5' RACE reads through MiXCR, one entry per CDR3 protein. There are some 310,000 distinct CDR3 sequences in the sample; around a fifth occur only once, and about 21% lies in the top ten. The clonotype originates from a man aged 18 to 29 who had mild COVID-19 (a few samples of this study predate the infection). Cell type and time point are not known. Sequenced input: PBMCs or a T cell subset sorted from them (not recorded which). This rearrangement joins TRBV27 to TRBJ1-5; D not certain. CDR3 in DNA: TGTGCCAGCAGTCGAGGGCGGCGGGAGACCCAGCATTTT. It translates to CASSRGRRETQHF.